Sequencing of this TCR beta chain was carried out in a study of blood T cell repertoires in COVID-19. The overall study: The United States, Italy and Spain were the sources of the acute and convalescent COVID-19 samples. In each case, the material was cDNA or gDNA derived from T cells, B-cell-depleted T cells, or PBMCs.

J lost 4 bases, V lost 3 bases, and 7 bases had no gene match. The CDR3 spans 15 residues. Per the germline V gene, CDR1 is DFQATT and CDR2 is SNEGSKA (reference sequence). Enrolled during active infection, Seattle patients were then followed longitudinally. Per the original data handling: Cell counts per sample came from amplifying reference gene primers. Some clones are missing from TCRdb's copy, which holds only in-frame ones; the method was immunoSEQ multiplex PCR. Clone size and V and J calls were adopted from that table, with D and trimming inferred from the DNA. The table lists under 200,000 clones, roughly 90% of them singletons.

The origin of this receptor is a woman aged 60 to 75 with COVID-19, enrolled during active disease. The genes are TRBV20-1 and TRBJ2-2, with 8 nucleotides matching TRBD2. Specimen: peripheral blood. The chain's CDR3 is CSASRASGGTGELFF. CDR3 DNA sequence: TGCAGTGCTAGTAGGGCCAGCGGGGGCACCGGGGAGCTGTTTTTT.